This entry features one T cell receptor (beta chain) sequence. What it binds is unknown. This sample was taken from a study of T-cell memory formation after mild COVID-19. TCRdb called the 5' RACE reads again in MiXCR, with one record for every CDR3 protein. The repertoire holds about 340,000 distinct CDR3 sequences, with about 15% as singletons. Per germline, CDR1 SGHDT and CDR2 YYEEEE. CDR3 length equals 11 residues. The V end lost 4 bases, the J end lost 6 bases, and 7 bases lay between the germline ends. Study findings and constraints: Pre-infection memory contained some responding clones, which suggested that cross-reactive memory had joined. Contracting clones, day 15 to 85, had balanced CD4/CD8, and later expanders favored CD4+.

Sequences were obtained from PBMCs or a T cell subset sorted from them (not recorded which). The chain uses TRBV5-6 and TRBJ1-1; D possibly corresponds to TRBD1 (5 bases). The origin of this receptor is a man aged 18 to 30 who had mild COVID-19 (a few samples of this study predate the infection). Cell type and time point are not known. The CDR3 protein is CASSGRAEAFF. The CDR3 nucleotides read TGTGCCAGCAGCGGCAGGGCTGAAGCTTTCTTT.